This entry describes one T cell receptor (beta chain). This clonotype was picked up a small number of times. Its antigen has not been determined. Nothing much larger sits one base from this clone, and base qualities are not available. Ficoll-Paque density gradient centrifugation was the method used to isolate PBMCs. This specimen comes from a study of T-cell memory formation after mild COVID-19 (dated by TCRdb to the early 2020s). About the investigation overall: TCR sequence clusters from the two donors were largely donor specific. In a couple of donors, T-cell clones that expanded and contracted after mild COVID-19 were followed by sequencing TCRalpha and TCRbeta repertoires longitudinally. The cohort comprised two young, previously healthy adult volunteers, one female and one male.

The V end loses 0 bases and the J end loses 4 bases, and a stretch of 12 bases separates them. CDR1 KGHSH and CDR2 LQKENI were looked up in the germline V gene. The CDR3 sequence holds 16 residues, the cysteine and phenylalanine included. Only the CDR3 DNA is retained, 48 bases long and in frame from the first base. Sequencing relied on an Illumina NovaSeq 6000. cDNA libraries for TCRalpha and TCRbeta were prepared by 5'RACE using constant-segment primers, with sample barcodes and unique molecular identifiers added. Trizol reagent was used to extract RNA from every sample. Libraries were amplified in two PCR steps, with a second sample barcode and Illumina TruSeq adapters added in the second step. The libraries were sequenced on an Illumina NovaSeq using 2 x 150 bp paired-end reads. On the study's bioinformatics: Demultiplexing of reads and collapsing into UMI-guided consensus sequences were performed with migec v1.2.7. Using mixcr v2.1.11, UMI consensuses were aligned to TRA and TRB V and J templates and then assembled into clonotypes. A clonotype was counted as expanded or contracted only when both edgeR and NoisET called the clonotype significant, with the noise models trained on biological replicates. For edgeR calls, the cutoffs were a false discovery rate-adjusted p below 0.01 and a log2 fold-change threshold of 1. As an exploratory analysis of dynamics, PCA with hierarchical clustering was applied to max-normalized trajectories of the 1000 most abundant clonotypes. The CD4 or CD8 phenotype of responding clones was assigned using the separately sequenced CD4+ and CD8+ repertoires. The raw public data were reprocessed by TCRdb itself: fastp quality trimming at Q25, MiXCR clonotype calling, in-frame beta chains only. Entries that share a CDR3 protein sequence are merged under the most common genes and DNA. The V and J calls follow TCRdb's processing rather than the paper's. This sample gives about 290,000 distinct CDR3 sequences in total; around a sixth of them show up just once. The ten largest clones capture over 20% of the sample.

The research as a whole found: Contracting CD4+ clones were located mainly in the CM and EM memory subsets, whereas CD8+ clones were found to be enriched in EMRA. Some responding clones were detected in pre-infection memory, which suggested that pre-existing cross-reactive memory T cells had joined the SARS-CoV-2 response. From day 15 to 85, contracting clones showed balanced CD4/CD8 phenotypes, whereas a second wave of clones that expanded from day 15 to 37 leaned towards CD4+. Whether the second-wave clones peaking on day 37 were SARS-CoV-2 specific was not confirmed. Only two mild cases were covered in the study, and larger cohorts including severe cases with pre-infection samples were considered necessary.

This TCR was sampled from a man between 18 and 35 years old who had mild COVID-19 (a few samples of this study predate the infection). The sample titles of this study are shuffled in the database, so cell type and time point are left out; the donor was told from shared clones. The specimen was PBMCs or a T cell subset sorted from them (not recorded which). The rearranged chain carries TRBV18 and TRBJ2-2; TRBD2 is perhaps the D gene, given 6 matching bases. CDR3 region: CASSPPNRAGTGELFF. DNA sequence: TGTGCCAGCTCACCACCGAACAGAGCGGGCACCGGGGAGCTGTTTTTT.